This T cell receptor beta chain was identified in a study of cytomegalovirus exposure and HLA in healthy donors. The study ran its PCR with 60 Vbeta and 13 Jbeta primers. This table comes from immunoSEQ multiplex PCR, and its TCRdb copy is limited to in-frame clones, with some not included. The top ten clones hold under 25% of a sample with over 70,000 clones, around 68% of them seen once. Per the germline V gene, CDR1 is SGHAT and CDR2 is FQNNGV. Trimming at V came to 3 bases and at J to 5 bases, leaving 3 bases not matched to a gene. This CDR3 region has 15 residues. This clone was detected a few times.

The sequenced sample consisted of PBMCs. V is TRBV11-2 and J is TRBJ2-3, with 12 bases that match TRBD2. The sequence was collected from a man aged 25 to 40 in good health and CMV-seropositive. For the CDR3, the DNA is TGTGCCAGCAGCTTGACTAGCGGGGGAGGAGATACGCAGTATTTT. Protein: CASSLTSGGGDTQYF.